This passage covers 17 T cell receptor beta chains from one sample sequenced in a study of blood T cell repertoires in COVID-19. Measured with immunoSEQ multiplex PCR; TCRdb has only the in-frame clones, and not every one. The sample carries about 480,000 clones, roughly 87% recorded once. Sequenced sample: PBMCs or T cells enriched from blood (not recorded which). The receptors were gathered from a woman aged 18-29 years with acute COVID-19.

V and J are TRBV18 and TRBJ2-3, with D perhaps TRBD2 (5 bases). The V and J ends lost 3 bases and 0 bases respectively, with 13 bases between them. From germline, CDR1 is KGHSH and CDR2 LQKENI. This CDR3 comprises 16 residues. The CDR3: CASSPRGSGSTDTQYF. In DNA, the CDR3 is TGTGCCAGCTCACCTAGAGGGAGCGGTAGCACAGATACGCAGTATTTT.

The chain employs TRBV27 and TRBJ1-2, with D perhaps matching TRBD1 (6 bases). Germline CDR1 MNHEY, CDR2 SMNVEV (reference sequence). The CDR3 has 14 amino acids. Trimming stripped 0 bases from V and 8 bases from J, with 13 bases between. The CDR3 loop is CASSLSQGIGGYTF. The CDR3 DNA is TGTGCCAGCAGTTTATCCCAGGGGATTGGCGGCTACACCTTC.

The chain uses TRBV30 and TRBJ2-1, with unresolved D. This CDR3 spans 12 amino acids. Germline values: CDR1 GTSNPN, CDR2 SVGIG (reference sequence). The germline V and J ends were trimmed by 2 bases and 5 bases, with 7 bases remaining between them. CDR3 sequence reads: CAWSRTDNEQFF. In nucleotides, the CDR3 is TGTGCCTGGAGTCGTACTGACAATGAGCAGTTCTTC.

V usage is TRBV7-8 and J usage is TRBJ1-5, with a tentative D call TRBD1 (6 bases). This CDR3 spans 15 amino acids. Germline V gene sequence: CDR1 SGHVS, CDR2 FQNEAQ. The V and J ends lost 1 base and 3 bases respectively, with 10 bases between them. Written as DNA, the CDR3 is TGTGCCAGCAGCTTAGGTACAGGGCACAATCAGCCCCAGCATTTT. It yields the protein CASSLGTGHNQPQHF.

The chain joins TRBV28 to TRBJ2-1; 8 nucleotides align to TRBD2. V trimming: 4 bases; J trimming: 4 bases; junction bases outside the gene matches: 6. CDR3 length: 15 residues. In germline, CDR1 is MDHEN, CDR2 SYDVKM. As DNA, the CDR3 is TGTGCCAGCAGTTCCGGGACTAGACCATACAATGAGCAGTTCTTC. Translating gives CASSSGTRPYNEQFF.

This clone showed up just once. This chain uses TRBV20-1 with TRBJ1-5; D is possibly TRBD1 (5 bases). Germline V lookup: CDR1 DFQATT, CDR2 SNEGSKA (reference sequence). V shed 3 bases and J shed 5 bases, with 11 bases lying between them. This CDR3 contains 13 residues. The CDR3 coding sequence is TGCAGTGCTAGTCCAGGGATGTATCAGCCCCAGCATTTT. Translating gives CSASPGMYQPQHF.

The genes are TRBV20-1 and TRBJ2-7; the D gene is possibly TRBD2 (6 bases). The CDR3 consists of 13 residues. V lost 3 bases and J lost 3, with 12 bases in between. Germline loops: CDR1 DFQATT, CDR2 SNEGSKA (reference sequence). CDR3 protein: CSASASAYYEQYF. CDR3 nucleotide sequence: TGCAGTGCTAGTGCTAGCGCGTACTACGAGCAGTACTTC.

This clone was picked up a small number of times. The chain employs TRBV29-1 and TRBJ2-7; D perhaps matches TRBD2 (6 bases). The CDR3 loop spans 14 amino acids. V was shortened by 5 bases and J by 5 bases, with 19 bases between the two germline ends. The germline CDR1 and CDR2 sequences are SQVTM and ANQGSEA. CDR3: CSVRGHESGDEQYF. DNA for the CDR3: TGCAGCGTTCGGGGTCATGAATCGGGAGACGAGCAGTACTTC.

This clone showed up just once. The chain combines TRBV19 with TRBJ1-5, with a possible D match to TRBD1 (5 bases). The germline gives CDR1 LNHDA, CDR2 SQIVND (reference sequence). The CDR3 is 12 residues long. V was clipped by 5 bases and J by 13 bases, with 15 bases between them. CDR3 loop: CASSSSGTSQHF. The CDR3 DNA is TGTGCCAGTAGTTCCTCCGGGACTTCTCAGCATTTT.

V usage is TRBV18 and J usage is TRBJ1-4, with 9 bases matching TRBD1. After removal of 5 bases from V and 2 bases from J, the junction contained 3 bases not matched to a gene. The CDR3 sequence is 15 residues long. Per the germline V gene, CDR1 is KGHSH and CDR2 is LQKENI. CDR3 nucleotide sequence: TGTGCCAGCTCATCCACAGGGGGCACTAATGAAAAACTGTTTTTT. The encoded protein is CASSSTGGTNEKLFF.

This clone showed up just a few times. The rearrangement uses TRBV28 and TRBJ1-1; TRBD1 agrees at 11 bases. This CDR3 is built from 14 residues. CDR1 is MDHEN, CDR2 SYDVKM, per germline. V lost 10 bases and J lost 4; bases outside the gene matches: 8. CDR3 amino acids: CATRGDRGSTEAFF. Here the CDR3 DNA reads TGTGCCACTAGGGGGGACAGGGGGAGCACTGAAGCTTTCTTT.

The V gene is TRBV15, the J gene TRBJ2-7; 7 positions agree with TRBD2. The germline V gene has CDR1 LNHNV and CDR2 YYDKDF (reference sequence). The CDR3 covers 17 residues. V was pared by 0 bases and J by 1 base, with 9 bases of the junction left unmatched. The CDR3 loop is CATSRDRSAGESYEQYF. The CDR3 DNA reads as TGTGCCACCAGCAGAGATCGGTCGGCGGGGGAGTCCTACGAGCAGTACTTC.

The genes are TRBV6-2 or TRBV6-3 and TRBJ2-7, with a tentative D call TRBD2 (5 bases). The CDR3 has 16 residues. Per germline, CDR1 MNHEY and CDR2 SVGEGT. The V gene lost 0 bases and the J gene lost 0 bases, with 12 bases spanning the gap. DNA of the CDR3: TGTGCCAGCAGTTACTCTCCCACCGGGATCTCCTACGAGCAGTACTTC. This sequence encodes CASSYSPTGISYEQYF.

J is TRBJ1-5 and V is TRBV24-1; the match to TRBD1 covers 8 bases. This CDR3 region has 15 residues. In germline, CDR1 is KGHDR, CDR2 SFDVKD. Losses at the gene ends were 3 bases for V and 5 bases for J; bases not matched to a gene: 5. CDR3 protein: CATSDPKQGDQPQHF. CDR3 nucleotide sequence: TGTGCCACCAGTGATCCGAAACAGGGGGATCAGCCCCAGCATTTT.

The V and J genes are TRBV6-4 and TRBJ2-6; 7 positions agree with TRBD2. CDR1 is MRHNA and CDR2 is SNTAGT in the germline V gene. V was clipped by 0 bases and J by 6 bases; unmatched bases: 8. CDR3 size: 17 residues. In DNA form, the CDR3 reads TGTGCCAGCAGTGACTCGGGGGGAGGGCCAGTGGCCAACGTCCTGACTTTC. Its protein is CASSDSGGGPVANVLTF.

The chain is built from TRBV14 and TRBJ1-6; D remains unclear. Germline assignment: CDR1 SGHDN and CDR2 FVKESK. There are 17 residues in the CDR3. V shed 0 bases and J shed 0 bases, with 9 bases lying between them. The CDR3 DNA sequence: TGTGCCAGCAGCCAAGATTTCTCGAGCTCCTATAATTCACCCCTCCACTTT. Its protein product is CASSQDFSSSYNSPLHF.

V usage is TRBV20-1 and J usage is TRBJ2-5; TRBD2 might be the D (5 bases). CDR1 is DFQATT and CDR2 is SNEGSKA in the germline V gene (reference sequence). The CDR3 is made up of 13 amino acids. V dropped 3 bases and J dropped 2 bases, with 10 bases sitting between them. The CDR3 region is CSASGLAQETQYF. CDR3 bases: TGCAGTGCTAGTGGACTGGCGCAAGAGACCCAGTACTTC.